A selection of T cell receptor beta chains follows, all from one sample in a study of blood T cell repertoires in COVID-19. Produced via immunoSEQ multiplex PCR; TCRdb's table is partial and in-frame only. The repertoire holds under 500,000 clones, 85% to 90% seen once, with about 4.5% in the top ten. The sequenced sample consisted of peripheral blood. The receptor set was obtained from a woman aged 30 to 39 with acute or convalescent COVID-19. The CDR3 runs from the conserved cysteine through the conserved F or W. The D gene is left open where the match is weak. Rows give clone size only sometimes, using once, few, many, or a class for an expanded clone.

CDR3 protein,CDR3 DNA,CDR3 length,J gene,V gene,D gene,clone size
CATSDPQGAGNEQFF,TGTGCCACCAGTGACCCCCAGGGAGCGGGTAATGAGCAGTTCTTC,15,TRBJ2-1,TRBV24-1,NA,NA
CASSPDLGGTEAFF,TGTGCCAGCAGCCCAGACTTGGGGGGCACTGAAGCTTTCTTT,14,TRBJ1-1,TRBV3-1/TRBV3-2,NA,few
CASGLVALGSSGNTIYF,TGTGCTAGTGGTTTGGTAGCGTTAGGGAGCTCTGGAAACACCATATATTTT,17,TRBJ1-3,TRBV12-5,NA,NA
CASSKGGGAYEQYF,TGTGCCAGCAGCAAAGGCGGGGGCGCTTACGAGCAGTACTTC,14,TRBJ2-7,TRBV21-1,NA,NA
CASSSNGQGAYEQYF,TGTGCCAGCAGCTCGAACGGACAGGGGGCCTACGAGCAGTACTTC,15,TRBJ2-7,TRBV5-4,TRBD1,NA
CASSLEVMSTEAFF,TGTGCCAGCAGCCTGGAGGTTATGTCAACTGAAGCTTTCTTT,14,TRBJ1-1,TRBV4-2,NA,NA
CASRRTGGREQFF,TGTGCCAGCAGGCGGACAGGGGGGCGTGAGCAGTTCTTC,13,TRBJ2-1,TRBV3-1/TRBV3-2,TRBD1,NA
CASSYSSLRGDTIYF,TGTGCCAGCAGTTACTCCTCTCTTCGGGGGGACACCATATATTTT,15,TRBJ1-3,TRBV6-6,NA,NA
CASSQGQGRNNEQFF,TGTGCCAGCAGCCAGGGACAGGGGAGGAACAATGAGCAGTTCTTC,15,TRBJ2-1,TRBV11-3,TRBD1,NA
CSSRQYHLKDTQYF,TGCAGCTCCCGACAATATCATCTTAAGGATACGCAGTATTTT,14,TRBJ2-3,TRBV29-1,NA,NA
CASSSQGARSYNEQFF,TGTGCCAGCAGCTCCCAGGGGGCTCGCTCCTACAATGAGCAGTTCTTC,16,TRBJ2-1,TRBV28,TRBD1,NA
CASTAGFGDTIYF,TGCGCCAGCACTGCGGGTTTTGGGGACACCATATATTTT,13,TRBJ1-3,TRBV5-1,NA,NA
CASSQVSGTTGETQYF,TGTGCCAGCAGCCAAGTTAGTGGGACTACTGGGGAGACCCAGTACTTC,16,TRBJ2-5,TRBV3-1/TRBV3-2,TRBD2,NA
CASSQVREDPTYGYTF,TGCGCCAGCAGCCAAGTAAGGGAGGACCCGACCTATGGCTACACCTTC,16,TRBJ1-2,TRBV4-1,NA,NA
CASRQGEAFF,TGTGCCAGCAGACAGGGCGAAGCTTTCTTT,10,TRBJ1-1,TRBV6-5,NA,few
CASSVGLAGGLGPQYF,TGTGCCAGCAGCGTAGGTCTAGCGGGGGGGCTGGGTCCCCAGTACTTC,16,TRBJ2-5,TRBV9,TRBD2,NA
CASSYPDRGETYEQYF,TGTGCCAGCAGTTACCCGGACAGGGGCGAAACCTACGAGCAGTACTTC,16,TRBJ2-7,TRBV6-2/TRBV6-3,TRBD1,NA
CASSLDRKLFF,TGTGCCAGCAGTTTAGACAGAAAACTGTTTTTT,11,TRBJ1-4,TRBV28,NA,NA
CATSDFRDSIQETQYF,TGTGCCACCAGTGATTTCCGGGACAGTATACAAGAGACCCAGTACTTC,16,TRBJ2-5,TRBV24-1,TRBD1,NA
CASSLLDSLNTEAFF,TGTGCCAGCAGCTTGTTGGACAGCTTGAACACTGAAGCTTTCTTT,15,TRBJ1-1,TRBV5-6,NA,NA
CASSPIRQPQHF,TGTGCCAGCAGCCCTATCCGTCAGCCCCAGCATTTT,12,TRBJ1-5,TRBV28,NA,NA
CAIENPDRAYEQYF,TGTGCCATCGAAAACCCGGACAGAGCCTACGAGCAGTACTTC,14,TRBJ2-7,TRBV10-3,NA,few
CARTYSNQPQHF,TGCGCCAGGACTTATAGCAATCAGCCCCAGCATTTT,12,TRBJ1-5,TRBV5-1,NA,NA
CASVSGGGSGELFF,TGTGCCAGCGTTAGCGGGGGAGGTTCGGGGGAGCTGTTTTTT,14,TRBJ2-2,TRBV6-6,TRBD2,NA
CASSLGQGPYEQYF,TGTGCCAGCAGTCTGGGACAGGGGCCCTACGAGCAGTACTTC,14,TRBJ2-7,TRBV6-5,TRBD1,once
CASSQVVAGGKPYEQYF,TGCGCCAGCAGCCAAGTCGTAGCGGGGGGGAAACCCTACGAGCAGTACTTC,17,TRBJ2-7,TRBV4-1,TRBD2,NA
CASSPLRDRSYEQYF,TGTGCCAGCAGCCCACTACGGGACAGGTCCTACGAGCAGTACTTC,15,TRBJ2-7,TRBV9,TRBD1,NA
CSASLDRGFIDTQYF,TGCAGTGCTAGTCTGGACAGGGGGTTTATAGATACGCAGTATTTT,15,TRBJ2-3,TRBV20-1,TRBD1,NA
CASSFLAGGSTGELFF,TGTGCCAGCAGCTTCCTAGCGGGGGGGTCCACCGGGGAGCTGTTTTTT,16,TRBJ2-2,TRBV7-6,TRBD2,NA
CASSHGQTGYTF,TGTGCCAGCAGCCACGGACAGACAGGCTACACCTTC,12,TRBJ1-2,TRBV11-2,NA,NA
CARPTETSGGTHTQYF,TGTGCCAGACCGACGGAGACTAGCGGGGGTACGCATACGCAGTATTTT,16,TRBJ2-3,TRBV2,TRBD2,NA
CATSDPRGGSWFF,TGTGCCACCAGTGATCCACGAGGGGGATCGTGGTTTTTT,13,TRBJ1-4,TRBV24-1,NA,NA
CASSLVGPGGTDTQYF,TGCGCCAGCAGCTTGGTCGGCCCAGGGGGCACAGATACGCAGTATTTT,16,TRBJ2-3,TRBV5-1,NA,NA
CASSAGTDFYSNQPQHF,TGTGCCAGCAGTGCTGGGACTGACTTTTATAGCAATCAGCCCCAGCATTTT,17,TRBJ1-5,TRBV6-1,NA,NA
CAWSPRGSLGYTF,TGTGCCTGGAGTCCCCGGGGTTCTCTAGGCTACACCTTC,13,TRBJ1-2,TRBV30,NA,NA
CASSLEQEKYSGKQFF,TGTGCCAGCAGCTTAGAACAGGAAAAATATAGCGGGAAGCAGTTCTTC,16,TRBJ2-1,TRBV7-9,TRBD2,NA
CASSLGTGPGETQYF,TGTGCCAGCAGCCTCGGGACAGGACCGGGGGAGACGCAGTATTTT,15,TRBJ2-3,TRBV7-9,TRBD1,once
CASRNLDRGDTEAFF,TGTGCCAGCAGAAATTTGGACAGGGGAGATACTGAAGCTTTCTTT,15,TRBJ1-1,TRBV28,TRBD1,NA
CASSPTRHMPSSYNSPLHF,TGTGCCAGCAGTCCAACGCGACATATGCCGAGCTCCTATAATTCACCCCTCCACTTT,19,TRBJ1-6,TRBV28,NA,NA
CVSSGMGETQYF,TGTGTCTCATCCGGGATGGGCGAGACCCAGTACTTC,12,TRBJ2-5,TRBV28,NA,NA
CASSWASGSYEQYF,TGTGCCAGCAGTTGGGCTAGCGGCTCCTACGAGCAGTACTTC,14,TRBJ2-7,TRBV28,TRBD2,NA
CASSVAGPHKLYEQYF,TGCGCCAGCAGTGTGGCAGGGCCGCATAAATTATACGAGCAGTACTTC,16,TRBJ2-7,TRBV10-1,NA,NA
CASSQLVNTEAFF,TGTGCCAGCAGCCAGTTAGTGAACACTGAAGCTTTCTTT,13,TRBJ1-1,TRBV3-1/TRBV3-2,NA,NA
CASSQERLLNEQFF,TGCGCCAGCAGCCAAGAAAGACTACTCAATGAGCAGTTCTTC,14,TRBJ2-1,TRBV4-1,NA,NA
CAWSVPTGGTDTQYF,TGTGCCTGGAGTGTACCTACAGGGGGGACAGATACGCAGTATTTT,15,TRBJ2-3,TRBV30,TRBD1,once
CASSGRQGHNGYTF,TGTGCCAGCAGCGGGAGACAGGGGCATAATGGCTACACCTTC,14,TRBJ1-2,TRBV9,TRBD1,NA
CASGTGHYEQYF,TGCGCCAGCGGGACAGGGCACTACGAGCAGTACTTC,12,TRBJ2-7,TRBV10-2,TRBD1,NA
CASSFPPQGLHGYTF,TGTGCCAGCAGCTTCCCCCCACAGGGATTACATGGCTACACCTTC,15,TRBJ1-2,TRBV7-9,NA,few
CASSQDGTSSSTQYF,TGTGCCAGCAGCCAAGACGGGACTAGTTCTTCGACCCAGTACTTC,15,TRBJ2-5,TRBV3-1/TRBV3-2,TRBD2,NA
CSAGDTEFYTF,TGCAGTGCGGGGGACACCGAGTTCTACACCTTC,11,TRBJ1-2,TRBV20-1,NA,NA
CASGLGGSLPYGYTF,TGTGCTAGTGGTTTGGGTGGCAGTCTGCCCTATGGCTACACCTTC,15,TRBJ1-2,TRBV12-5,NA,NA
CASSLAGPGTGSPLHF,TGTGCCAGCAGCTTAGCCGGGCCAGGGACTGGTTCACCCCTCCACTTT,16,TRBJ1-6,TRBV7-8,NA,NA
CSASRFGTENQPQHF,TGCAGTGCTAGTCGATTCGGGACAGAAAATCAGCCCCAGCATTTT,15,TRBJ1-5,TRBV20-1,TRBD1,NA
CATSDFVAGGLNEQFF,TGTGCCACCAGTGATTTTGTAGCGGGGGGGCTGAATGAGCAGTTCTTC,16,TRBJ2-1,TRBV24-1,TRBD2,NA
CASGLGRGFTDTQYF,TGTGCTAGTGGTTTGGGCAGGGGGTTCACAGATACGCAGTATTTT,15,TRBJ2-3,TRBV12-5,TRBD1,NA
CASSPTTGWHEQYF,TGTGCCAGCAGTCCCACGACAGGGTGGCACGAGCAGTACTTC,14,TRBJ2-7,TRBV28,TRBD1,NA
CASRQGSMSAQYF,TGCGCCAGCCGGCAGGGATCTATGTCAGCCCAGTACTTC,13,TRBJ2-5,TRBV5-1,NA,NA
CASSYGEVRETQYF,TGTGCCAGCAGTTACGGGGAGGTTCGGGAGACCCAGTACTTC,14,TRBJ2-5,TRBV6-5,NA,NA
CASSMSPNNQPQHF,TGTGCCAGCAGTATGAGTCCGAACAATCAGCCCCAGCATTTT,14,TRBJ1-5,TRBV2,NA,NA